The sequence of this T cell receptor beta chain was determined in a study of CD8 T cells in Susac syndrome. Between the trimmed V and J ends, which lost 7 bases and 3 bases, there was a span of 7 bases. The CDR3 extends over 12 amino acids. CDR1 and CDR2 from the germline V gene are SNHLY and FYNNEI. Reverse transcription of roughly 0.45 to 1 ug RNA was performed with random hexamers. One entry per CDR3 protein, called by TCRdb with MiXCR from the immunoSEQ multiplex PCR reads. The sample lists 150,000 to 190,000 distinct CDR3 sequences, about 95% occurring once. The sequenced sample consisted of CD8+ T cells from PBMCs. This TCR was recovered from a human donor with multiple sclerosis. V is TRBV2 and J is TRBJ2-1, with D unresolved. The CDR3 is CASKGYYNEQFF. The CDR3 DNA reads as TGTGCCAGCAAAGGGTACTACAATGAGCAGTTCTTC.